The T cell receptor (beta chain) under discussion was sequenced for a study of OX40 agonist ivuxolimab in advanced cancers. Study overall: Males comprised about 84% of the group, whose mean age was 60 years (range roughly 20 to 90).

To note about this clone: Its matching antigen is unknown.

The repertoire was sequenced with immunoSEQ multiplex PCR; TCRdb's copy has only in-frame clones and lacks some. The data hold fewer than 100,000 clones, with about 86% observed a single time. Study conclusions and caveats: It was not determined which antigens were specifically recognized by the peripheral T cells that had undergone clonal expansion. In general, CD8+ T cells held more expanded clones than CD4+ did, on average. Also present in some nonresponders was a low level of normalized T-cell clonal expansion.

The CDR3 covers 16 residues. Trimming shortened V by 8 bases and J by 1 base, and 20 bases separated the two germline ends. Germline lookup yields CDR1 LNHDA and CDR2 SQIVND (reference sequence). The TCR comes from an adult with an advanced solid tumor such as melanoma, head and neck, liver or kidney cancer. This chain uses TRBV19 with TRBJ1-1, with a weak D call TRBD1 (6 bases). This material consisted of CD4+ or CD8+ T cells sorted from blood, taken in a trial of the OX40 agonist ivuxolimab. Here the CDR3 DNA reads TGTGCCAGTCGGGCCGACCGACAGGCTAGGAACACTGAAGCTTTCTTT. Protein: CASRADRQARNTEAFF.